This T cell receptor (beta chain) was obtained from a study of CD8 T cells in Susac syndrome. Note on this clonotype: Its antigen is still unknown.

CDR1 and CDR2 (germline): LGHNA, YSLEER. V dropped 0 bases and J dropped 2; count of bases not matched to a gene: 6. The CDR3 runs 18 residues. An input of about 0.5 to 1 ug of RNA was subjected to reverse transcription using random hexamers. Amplification of TCR beta CDR3 used immunoSEQ multiplex PCR across 54 Vbeta and 13 Jbeta. TCRdb reprocessed the immunoSEQ multiplex PCR reads with MiXCR, giving one entry per CDR3 protein. The sample holds roughly 110,000 distinct CDR3 sequences, approximately 93% seen once. Negative isolation yielded CD4+ and CD8+ T cells, and FACS enriched TEMRA cells. Whole-study results and caveats: Individuals included in the TCR sequencing and HLA analysis were acknowledged by the study to be relatively few in number. A handful of Susac-specific public clones appeared in CD8+ TEMRA repertoires, and roughly 15 in total CD8+ repertoires.

This TCR was recovered from a human donor with Susac syndrome. The chain recombines TRBV4-3 with TRBJ2-1; 11 bases are shared with TRBD2. Sequencing used CD8+ T cells from PBMCs. The CDR3 nucleotides are TGCGCCAGCAGCCAAGAACCTCCTAGCGGGGGGCCCTACAATGAGCAGTTCTTC. It encodes CASSQEPPSGGPYNEQFF.